This TCR beta chain is from a study of blood T cell repertoires in COVID-19. Cohort placement rested on clinical history that participants reported themselves. The CDR3 length is 14 residues. Trimming stripped 4 bases from V and 8 bases from J, with 15 bases between. Germline V gene data show CDR1 as ENHRY and CDR2 as SYGVKD. Sequenced by immunoSEQ multiplex PCR; TCRdb stores in-frame clones only, minus some. The sample lists about 270,000 clones, around 89% seen once, with about 4% in the top ten. The rearrangement uses TRBV10-3 and TRBJ2-1; weak D call: TRBD2 (5 bases). The clonotype was recovered from a woman in her twenties or thirties with acute COVID-19. Sequences were obtained from PBMCs or T cells enriched from blood (not recorded which). The CDR3 loop is CAISGEEVYDEQFF. In DNA form, the CDR3 reads TGTGCCATCAGTGGTGAGGAGGTTTACGATGAGCAGTTCTTC.